The source of this T cell receptor (beta chain) is a study of beta chain features in type 1 diabetes. Study summary: Cell yields, gender and age were similar in healthy donors and patients.

Whole-study findings and limits: Sampled from patients, naive, central memory and Treg TCRB repertoires appeared more similar than those sampled from healthy donors. Shortening of TCRB CDR3s, moderate but significant, appeared in all four CD4+ subsets of Type 1 diabetes patients.

This clone was observed a few times. Its antigen is not identified. This specimen includes other DNA sequences encoding the same CDR3. Reverse transcription of all isolated RNA meant that expressed TCRB transcripts were sequenced. Repertoires were generated with immunoSEQ multiplex PCR, while TCRdb's copy carries only in-frame clones and drops some. The repertoire has some 290,000 clones, around an eighth of them found once; the top ten carry about 0.015%. This receptor was obtained from a young man with type 1 diabetes. The sample comprised naive CD4+ T cells from blood.

CDR3 in amino acids: CASSLGGQNTGELFF. DNA of the CDR3: TGCGCCAGCAGCTTGGGGGGACAGAACACCGGGGAGCTGTTTTTT. The chain is built from TRBV5-1 and TRBJ2-2; tentatively, D is TRBD1 (6 bases). Trimming removed 0 bases from V and 1 base from J, with 7 bases in between. Per germline, CDR1 SGHRS and CDR2 YFSETQ. The CDR3 sequence is 15 residues long.